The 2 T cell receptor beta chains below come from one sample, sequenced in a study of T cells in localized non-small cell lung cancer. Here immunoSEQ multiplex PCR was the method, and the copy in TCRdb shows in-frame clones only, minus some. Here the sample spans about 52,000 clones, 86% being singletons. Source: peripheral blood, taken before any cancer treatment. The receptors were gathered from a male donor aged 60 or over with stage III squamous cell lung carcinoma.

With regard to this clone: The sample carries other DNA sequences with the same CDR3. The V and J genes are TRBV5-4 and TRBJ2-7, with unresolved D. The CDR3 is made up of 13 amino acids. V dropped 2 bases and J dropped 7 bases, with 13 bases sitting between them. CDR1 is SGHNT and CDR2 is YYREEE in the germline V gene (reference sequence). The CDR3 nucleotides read TGTGCCAGCAGCTTAGAAGGGTTGGGGGAGCAGTACTTC. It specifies CASSLEGLGEQYF.

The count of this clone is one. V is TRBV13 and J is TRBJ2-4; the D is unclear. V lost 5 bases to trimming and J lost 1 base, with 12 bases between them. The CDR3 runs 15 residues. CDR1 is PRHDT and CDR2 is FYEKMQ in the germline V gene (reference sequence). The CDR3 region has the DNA TGTGCCAGCAGCACCTGGAGTGGGGCCAAAAACATTCAGTACTTC. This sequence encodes CASSTWSGAKNIQYF.